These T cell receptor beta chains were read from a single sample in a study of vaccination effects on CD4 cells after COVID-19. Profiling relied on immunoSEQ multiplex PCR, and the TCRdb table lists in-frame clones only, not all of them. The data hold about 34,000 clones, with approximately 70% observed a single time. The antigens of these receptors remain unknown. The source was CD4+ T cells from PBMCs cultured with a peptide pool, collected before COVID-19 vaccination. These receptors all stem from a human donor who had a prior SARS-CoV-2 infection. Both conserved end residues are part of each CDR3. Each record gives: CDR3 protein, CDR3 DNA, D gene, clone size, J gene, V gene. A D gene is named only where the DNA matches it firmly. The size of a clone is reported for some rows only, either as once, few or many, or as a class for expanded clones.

CDR3 protein: CASSRHPTGETEAFF
CDR3 DNA: TGTGCCAGCTCACGCCACCCGACAGGCGAGACTGAAGCTTTCTTT
D gene: .
clone size: .
J gene: TRBJ1-1
V gene: TRBV18

CDR3 protein: CASSLGGNYGYTF
CDR3 DNA: TGTGCCAGCAGCTTAGGGGGGAACTATGGCTACACCTTC
D gene: .
clone size: .
J gene: TRBJ1-2
V gene: TRBV11-2

CDR3 protein: CASSLGFGVDLNIQYF
CDR3 DNA: TGTGCCAGCAGCTTAGGTTTTGGGGTGGACCTAAACATTCAGTACTTC
D gene: .
clone size: once
J gene: TRBJ2-4
V gene: TRBV7-9

CDR3 protein: CASSRTGANLYNEQFF
CDR3 DNA: TGTGCCAGCAGCCGGACAGGCGCCAACCTCTACAATGAGCAGTTCTTC
D gene: TRBD1
clone size: few
J gene: TRBJ2-1
V gene: TRBV5-6

CDR3 protein: CASSPLGIRMNTEAFF
CDR3 DNA: TGTGCCAGTAGCCCCCTGGGGATAAGAATGAACACTGAAGCTTTCTTT
D gene: .
clone size: few
J gene: TRBJ1-1
V gene: TRBV19

CDR3 protein: CASSLGPGLPKGEQFF
CDR3 DNA: TGTGCCAGCAGCTTAGGACCCGGATTACCGAAGGGTGAGCAGTTCTTC
D gene: .
clone size: .
J gene: TRBJ2-1
V gene: TRBV7-2

CDR3 protein: CAWSVLENSPLHF
CDR3 DNA: TGTGCCTGGAGTGTACTTGAGAATTCACCCCTCCACTTT
D gene: .
clone size: few
J gene: TRBJ1-6
V gene: TRBV30

CDR3 protein: CATSDVRREETQYF
CDR3 DNA: TGTGCCACCAGTGACGTGCGCAGGGAGGAGACCCAGTACTTC
D gene: .
clone size: .
J gene: TRBJ2-5
V gene: TRBV24-1

CDR3 protein: CASSVRDNSPLHF
CDR3 DNA: TGCGCCAGCAGTGTCCGCGATAATTCACCCCTCCACTTT
D gene: .
clone size: .
J gene: TRBJ1-6
V gene: TRBV5-1

CDR3 protein: CASSEVPQEKLFF
CDR3 DNA: TGTGCCAGCAGTGAAGTGCCCCAGGAAAAACTGTTTTTT
D gene: .
clone size: .
J gene: TRBJ1-4
V gene: TRBV6-1

CDR3 protein: CASSPSRESDTQYF
CDR3 DNA: TGTGCCAGCTCACCATCCCGGGAGTCAGATACGCAGTATTTT
D gene: .
clone size: once
J gene: TRBJ2-3
V gene: TRBV18

CDR3 protein: CASSRWGNSPLHF
CDR3 DNA: TGCGCCAGCTCCCGGTGGGGAAATTCACCCCTCCACTTT
D gene: .
clone size: .
J gene: TRBJ1-6
V gene: TRBV5-1

CDR3 protein: CASSPPDTNMYEQYF
CDR3 DNA: TGTGCCAGCTCACCACCGGACACAAATATGTACGAGCAGTACTTC
D gene: .
clone size: .
J gene: TRBJ2-7
V gene: TRBV18

CDR3 protein: CASSASRDRVNVFF
CDR3 DNA: TGTGCCAGTAGTGCGAGCCGGGACAGGGTAAATGTTTTCTTT
D gene: TRBD1
clone size: .
J gene: TRBJ1-1
V gene: TRBV19